This TCR beta chain was profiled in a study of shared clonotypes between healthy human individuals. The study, taken as a whole, reports: Larger richness was generally estimated for naive than memory subsets.

Recent acute infections and vaccinations were absent in the healthy HIV-negative adult donors. The study drew all its donors from Caucasian adults living in Nashville, Tennessee. On this clone itself: Its antigen is currently unknown.

The germline V gene has CDR1 KGHSH and CDR2 LQKENI. The CDR3 length is 17 residues. The J segment lost 9 bases and the V segment lost 0 bases, leaving 10 bases of the junction unmatched. Method: immunoSEQ multiplex PCR; TCRdb's copy keeps in-frame clones and lacks some. Altogether some 1.4 million clones are present, approximately 97% being singletons, with the ten largest covering over 1%. The sequence derives from a man younger than 45 in good health. The chain employs TRBV18 and TRBJ2-1; 11 nucleotides agree with TRBD2. The specimen sequenced was naive CD4+ T cells sorted from blood. Subset denoted: CD45RA+ positively selected. The CDR3 coding sequence is TGTGCCAGCTCACCACCATCCCTAGCGGGAGGATGGGGTGAGCAGTTCTTC. It encodes CASSPPSLAGGWGEQFF. The whole variable domain, remainder taken from reference TRBV18 and TRBJ2-1, is NAGVMQNPRHLVRRRGQEARLRCSPMKGHSHVYWYRQLPEEGLKFMVYLQKENIIDESGMPKERFSAEFPKEGPSILRIQQVVRGDSAAYFCASSPPSLAGGWGEQFFGPGTRLTVL.